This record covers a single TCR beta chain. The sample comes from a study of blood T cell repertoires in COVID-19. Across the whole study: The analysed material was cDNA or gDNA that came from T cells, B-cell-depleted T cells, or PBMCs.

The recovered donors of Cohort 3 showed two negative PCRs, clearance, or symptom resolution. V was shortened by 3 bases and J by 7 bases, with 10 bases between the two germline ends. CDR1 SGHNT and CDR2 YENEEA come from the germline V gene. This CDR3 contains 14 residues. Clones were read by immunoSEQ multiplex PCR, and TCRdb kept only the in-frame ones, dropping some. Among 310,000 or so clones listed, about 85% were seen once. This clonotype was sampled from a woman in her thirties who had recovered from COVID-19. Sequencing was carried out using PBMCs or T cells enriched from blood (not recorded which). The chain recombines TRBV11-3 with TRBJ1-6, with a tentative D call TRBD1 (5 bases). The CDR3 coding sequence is TGTGCCAGCAGCTTCGGGGGTAAAAATTCACCCCTCCACTTT. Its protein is CASSFGGKNSPLHF.